Ten or more counts support the clone carrying this T cell receptor (beta chain). These data come from a study of CD8 T cells in ankylosing spondylitis. MiXCR was run by TCRdb on the 5' RACE reads, yielding one entry per CDR3 protein. Among around 300,000 distinct CDR3 sequences, about a fifth were seen once, and the ten largest hold approximately 3.7%. This CDR3 contains 14 residues. V was clipped by 3 bases and J by 0 bases, with 11 bases between them. Per germline, CDR1 DFQATT and CDR2 SNEGSKA (reference sequence). Sequenced input: blood, either unsorted or a sorted T cell fraction (not recorded which). This sequence originates from a female donor with ankylosing spondylitis or in good health (not recorded which). J is TRBJ2-5 and V is TRBV20-1; D is ambiguous. The CDR3 bases are TGCAGTGCTAGGCCCATTTCGTACCAAGAGACCCAGTACTTC. Its protein product is CSARPISYQETQYF.